Presented here are 32 T cell receptor beta chains from one specimen sequenced in a study of blood T cell repertoires in COVID-19. The table came from immunoSEQ multiplex PCR; TCRdb's copy has only in-frame clones and leaves some out. Of some 250,000 clones in the sample, over 80% were seen once. Sequencing was performed on PBMCs or T cells enriched from blood (not recorded which). The receptors derive from a human donor in a cohort exposed to, infected with or recovered from COVID-19 (not recorded which). The donor label of this sample is uncertain.

The gene calls are TRBV6-1 and TRBJ2-7; 7 bases line up with TRBD2. Unmatched junction bases numbered 16, after V lost 2 bases and J lost 3 bases. The germline V gene encodes CDR1 MNHNS and CDR2 SASEGT. CDR3 length: 18 residues. The CDR3 DNA sequence: TGTGCCAGCAGTGAATTTTATAGGGGAGGGACTACGGGCTACGAGCAGTACTTC. Protein: CASSEFYRGGTTGYEQYF.

The gene calls are TRBV6-5 and TRBJ1-4, with TRBD1 as a possible D gene (5 bases). The CDR3 is 14 amino acids. The germline V gene has CDR1 MNHEY and CDR2 SVGAGI. V was trimmed by 4 bases and J by 7 bases, leaving 13 bases between them. Here the CDR3 reads CASSLARVGEKLFF. In nucleotides, the CDR3 is TGTGCCAGCAGTTTGGCCAGGGTCGGTGAAAAACTGTTTTTT.

This clone showed up just once. J is TRBJ1-1 and V is TRBV29-1, with 7 bases matching TRBD1. The CDR3 loop spans 12 amino acids. Germline CDR1 and CDR2: SQVTM and ANQGSEA. The junction had 10 bases not matched to a gene; V was cut back by 7 bases and J by 8 bases. As DNA, the CDR3 is TGCAGCGCCCTCGACAGGGAACCGGAAGCTTTCTTT. It encodes CSALDREPEAFF.

The chain links TRBV2 to TRBJ2-4, with unresolved D. V was trimmed by 4 bases and J by 1 base, leaving 8 bases between them. The CDR3 spans 14 residues. Germline V gene lookup returns CDR1 SNHLY and CDR2 FYNNEI. The CDR3 DNA reads TGTGCCAGCAGTGGGAGATGGGCCAAAAACATTCAGTACTTC. It is translated as CASSGRWAKNIQYF.

The chain links TRBV6-5 to TRBJ1-5; tentatively, D is TRBD1 (5 bases). The V gene's germline CDR1 is MNHEY and CDR2 SVGAGI. The CDR3 length is 15 residues. V lost 4 bases, J lost 0 bases, and 10 bases lay in between. The chain's CDR3 is CASSFDRNSNQPQHF. The CDR3 coding sequence is TGTGCCAGCAGTTTCGACAGAAATAGCAATCAGCCCCAGCATTTT.

The table lists this clone with a count of one. This chain connects TRBV5-5 to TRBJ2-7, with D tentatively TRBD1 (5 bases). Looked up from germline, CDR1 is SGHKS and CDR2 is YYEKEE (reference sequence). This CDR3 comprises 15 residues. Trimming stripped 0 bases from V and 3 bases from J, with 13 bases between. DNA of the CDR3: TGTGCCAGCAGCTTGGGGGGCCGCGACCTCTACGAGCAGTACTTC. The encoded protein is CASSLGGRDLYEQYF. Variable domain in full (rest from reference TRBV5-5 and TRBJ2-7): DAGVTQSPTHLIKTRGQQVTLRCSPISGHKSVSWYQQVLGQGPQFIFQYYEKEERGRGNFPDRFSARQFPNYSSELNVNALLLGDSALYLCASSLGGRDLYEQYFGPGTRLTVT.

V is TRBV24-1 and J is TRBJ2-4; D is unclear. V was shortened by 6 bases and J by 9 bases, with 8 bases between the two germline ends. The germline CDR1 and CDR2 sequences are KGHDR and SFDVKD. The CDR3 totals 11 residues. The CDR3 nucleotides read TGTGCCACCAGTATCTACGGCATTCAGTACTTC. This sequence encodes CATSIYGIQYF.

The CDR3 loop reads CASSADIGGEKLFF. As DNA, the CDR3 is TGTGCCAGCAGCGCTGACATCGGGGGTGAAAAACTGTTTTTT. The rearrangement uses TRBV9 and TRBJ1-4; D might be TRBD1 (5 bases). The V end was cut by 3 bases, the J end by 7 bases, with 13 bases between. Germline V gives CDR1 SGDLS, CDR2 YYNGEE. This CDR3 is 14 amino acids long.

V gene TRBV7-2 combines with J gene TRBJ2-1; D gene ambiguous. Germline V gene lookup returns CDR1 SGHTA and CDR2 FQGNSA. The CDR3 loop spans 11 amino acids. Trimming took off 6 bases at V and 8 bases at J, with 8 bases between the two ends. The CDR3 bases are TGTGCCAGCAGGTCAGACTATGAGCAGTTCTTC. Protein product: CASRSDYEQFF.

The J gene is TRBJ2-3, the V gene TRBV14; 8 bases line up with TRBD2. The CDR3 has 15 residues. The ends lost 4 bases at V and 6 bases at J; junction bases unmatched: 9. CDR1 and CDR2 from the germline V gene are SGHDN and FVKESK. The chain's CDR3 is CASSLRGTRRDTQYF. Written as DNA, the CDR3 is TGTGCCAGCAGCCTACGAGGGACTAGGCGGGATACGCAGTATTTT.

The chain is built from TRBV10-1 and TRBJ2-1; possible D gene TRBD2, 6 bases. Germline-derived CDR1 and CDR2 are WNHNN and SYGVQD (reference sequence). The CDR3 covers 11 residues. Deletions cut 2 bases from V and 10 bases from J, with 6 bases between. The CDR3, as DNA: TGCGCCAGCAGTGAGGGGGGGGAGCAGTTCTTC. Amino acid sequence: CASSEGGEQFF.

For the CDR3, the DNA is TGTGCCAGCACCATTGGTGGGCCAGGGCGGGGCGAGCAGTACTTC. It translates to CASTIGGPGRGEQYF. The chain recombines TRBV5-8 with TRBJ2-7, with a weak D call TRBD2 (6 bases). Per germline, CDR1 SGHTS and CDR2 YDEGEE. V was trimmed by 6 bases and J by 6 bases, leaving 22 bases between them. The CDR3 length is 15 residues.

The chain employs TRBV29-1 and TRBJ2-7; 7 bases fit TRBD1. Germline lookup yields CDR1 SQVTM and CDR2 ANQGSEA. The V segment lost 5 bases and the J segment 2 bases; nucleotides outside the gene matches: 18. The CDR3 spans 17 residues. This CDR3 reads CSVLGTALSNVAYEQYF. As DNA, the CDR3 is TGCAGCGTTTTAGGGACAGCACTGTCTAATGTCGCCTACGAGCAGTACTTC.

V and J are TRBV6-5 and TRBJ1-2; D gene uncertain. V lost 5 bases and J lost 0, with 10 bases in between. Germline V gene data show CDR1 as MNHEY and CDR2 as SVGAGI. The CDR3 loop spans 14 amino acids. This chain's CDR3 is CASSLGRTNYGYTF. The CDR3 nucleotides read TGTGCCAGCAGTCTCGGGAGGACTAACTATGGCTACACCTTC.

This clone was detected only once. The CDR3 reads CASSLEAGEQYF. The DNA of the CDR3 is TGTGCCAGCAGCTTAGAGGCAGGAGAGCAGTACTTC. The gene calls are TRBV7-2 and TRBJ2-7; D unresolved. Per the germline V gene, CDR1 is SGHTA and CDR2 is FQGNSA. Between the trimmed V and J ends, which lost 1 base and 7 bases, there was a span of 8 bases. The CDR3 has 12 amino acids.

This clone was counted only a few times. The V gene is TRBV27, the J gene TRBJ2-3; 10 nucleotides agree with TRBD2. The CDR3 length is 16 residues. CDR1 is MNHEY and CDR2 is SMNVEV in the germline V gene (reference sequence). Trimming removed 5 bases from V and 5 bases from J; junction bases left unmatched: 10. CDR3 in DNA: TGTGCCAGCAGTACCGACAGCGGGGGGGCTGGAGATACGCAGTATTTT. It specifies CASSTDSGGAGDTQYF.

There are many counts of this clone. Additional DNA sequences in this sample encode the identical CDR3. The V call is TRBV18, the J call TRBJ1-1; no clear D. V lost 3 bases and J lost 4, with 9 bases in between. CDR1 and CDR2 from the germline V gene are KGHSH and LQKENI. The CDR3 covers 13 residues. The CDR3 reads CASSPGEGTEAFF. The CDR3 DNA sequence: TGTGCCAGCTCACCCGGGGAGGGCACTGAAGCTTTCTTT.

The chain is built from TRBV10-3 and TRBJ1-2; D might be TRBD1 (6 bases). V shed 4 bases and J shed 7 bases, with 13 bases lying between them. CDR3 size: 13 residues. Looked up from germline, CDR1 is ENHRY and CDR2 is SYGVKD. In DNA form, the CDR3 reads TGTGCCATCAGTGTAAGCCAGGGGAGTGGCTACACCTTC. This codes for CAISVSQGSGYTF.

The genes are TRBV11-2 and TRBJ1-1, with D tentatively TRBD1 (5 bases). CDR3 length: 16 residues. Between the trimmed V and J ends, which lost 0 bases and 1 base, there was a span of 12 bases. Germline V gene lookup returns CDR1 SGHAT and CDR2 FQNNGV. The CDR3 here is CASSLDRVQRNTEAFF. CDR3 bases: TGTGCCAGCAGCTTAGACAGGGTCCAGAGGAACACTGAAGCTTTCTTT.

V gene TRBV4-2 combines with J gene TRBJ2-5, with TRBD2 matching over 14 bases. The J segment lost 5 bases and the V segment lost 0 bases, leaving 5 bases of the junction unmatched. Germline V gives CDR1 LGHNA, CDR2 YNFKEQ. This CDR3 is 17 amino acids long. The CDR3, as DNA: TGTGCCAGCAGCCAAGAGACTAGCGGGGGGGCCGGGGAGACCCAGTACTTC. The encoded protein is CASSQETSGGAGETQYF.

V usage is TRBV30 and J usage is TRBJ2-1; D gene unclear. Per the germline V gene, CDR1 is GTSNPN and CDR2 is SVGIG (reference sequence). V lost 0 bases and J lost 1, with 7 bases in between. The CDR3 runs to 14 residues. The CDR3 loop is CAWSVRRSYNEQFF. The CDR3 nucleotides are TGTGCCTGGAGTGTGAGGAGATCCTACAATGAGCAGTTCTTC. Full variable domain (missing parts from reference TRBV30 and TRBJ2-1): SQTIHQWPATLVQPVGSPLSLECTVEGTSNPNLYWYRQAAGRGLQLLFYSVGIGQISSEVPQNLSASRPQDRQFILSSKKLLLSDSGFYLCAWSVRRSYNEQFFGPGTRLTVL.

The chain employs TRBV5-6 and TRBJ2-6, with D perhaps TRBD2 (5 bases). The V end was cut by 3 bases, the J end by 2 bases, with 12 bases between. In germline, CDR1 is SGHDT, CDR2 YYEEEE. This CDR3 has 16 residues. The CDR3 DNA reads as TGTGCCAGCAGCTCCTGGTCGGGGACTGGGGCCAACGTCCTGACTTTC. Translating it yields CASSSWSGTGANVLTF.

In nucleotides, the CDR3 is TGTGCCAGCAGCCATGGGACCGGGACAGCAACCTACGAGCAGTACTTC. Translation: CASSHGTGTATYEQYF. This chain joins TRBV14 and TRBJ2-7, with 7 bases lining up with TRBD1. There are 16 residues in the CDR3. The germline CDR1 and CDR2 sequences are SGHDN and FVKESK. The V and J ends lost 3 bases and 2 bases, in that order; junction bases with no gene match: 10.

The CDR3 loop is CASSFSGNQPQHF. CDR3 in DNA: TGTGCCAGCAGTTTCTCAGGAAATCAGCCCCAGCATTTT. This chain uses TRBV27 with TRBJ1-5, with D uncertain. This CDR3 is built from 13 residues. Germline V lookup: CDR1 MNHEY, CDR2 SMNVEV (reference sequence). Trimming stripped 3 bases from V and 4 bases from J, with 7 bases between.

The chain has TRBV27 and TRBJ1-6, with 7 bases aligning to TRBD1. The CDR3 totals 12 residues. Trimming at V came to 8 bases and at J to 7 bases, leaving 2 bases not matched to a gene. Germline V lookup: CDR1 MNHEY, CDR2 SMNVEV (reference sequence). CDR3: CASSDRNSPLHF. In DNA form, the CDR3 reads TGTGCCAGCTCGGACAGGAATTCACCCCTCCACTTT.

The genes are TRBV10-3 and TRBJ2-3; 13 nucleotides line up with TRBD2. The germline CDR1 and CDR2 sequences are ENHRY and SYGVKD. The trim removed 6 bases at V and 7 bases at J, leaving 7 bases unmatched. This CDR3 is 15 amino acids long. CDR3 protein: CAISGLAGDGNTQYF. In DNA, the CDR3 is TGTGCCATCAGCGGACTAGCGGGGGATGGGAATACGCAGTATTTT.

This chain links TRBV6-5 with TRBJ2-3; D may be TRBD1 (5 bases). V was shortened by 4 bases and J by 3 bases, with 17 bases between the two germline ends. CDR3 length equals 16 residues. Germline V lookup: CDR1 MNHEY, CDR2 SVGAGI. CDR3 sequence (DNA): TGTGCCAGCAGTTTGGCCTGGGGCGGTAGAACAGATACGCAGTATTTT. Its translation: CASSLAWGGRTDTQYF.

This sequence joins TRBV6-1 and TRBJ2-5; TRBD2 matches at 7 bases. CDR3 length: 16 amino acids. In germline, CDR1 is MNHNS, CDR2 SASEGT. J was trimmed by 4 bases and V by 6 bases; bases with no gene match: 14. The CDR3 coding sequence is TGTGCCAGCAGGGAACCGGGACTACCCATGTCAGAGACCCAGTACTTC. Translating it yields CASREPGLPMSETQYF.

This clone is a singleton in its sample. This rearrangement joins TRBV18 to TRBJ1-2; a possible D gene is TRBD1 (6 bases). The CDR3 is 13 amino acids. Germline lookup yields CDR1 KGHSH and CDR2 LQKENI. Trimming stripped 8 bases from V and 6 bases from J, with 16 bases between. CDR3 DNA: TGTGCCAGCGAAACAGGGAACCTCGATGGCTACACCTTC. This gives the protein CASETGNLDGYTF.

The chain links TRBV19 to TRBJ2-5, with 7 bases aligning to TRBD2. The length of the CDR3 is 16 residues. The trim removed 0 bases at V and 7 bases at J, leaving 11 bases unmatched. CDR1 LNHDA and CDR2 SQIVND come from the germline V gene (reference sequence). CDR3 residues: CASSIDPRDYRGTQYF. CDR3 coding DNA: TGTGCCAGTAGTATAGACCCAAGGGACTACCGAGGGACCCAGTACTTC.

V gene TRBV5-4 combines with J gene TRBJ1-3, with D perhaps matching TRBD1 (6 bases). The CDR3 consists of 13 residues. Germline-derived CDR1 and CDR2 are SGHNT and YYREEE (reference sequence). Trimming shortened V by 4 bases and J by 3 bases, and 8 bases separated the two germline ends. Written as DNA, the CDR3 is TGTGCCAGCAGCGGGGGACATGGAAACACCATATATTTT. Protein sequence: CASSGGHGNTIYF.

This clone occurred once. The chain joins TRBV29-1 to TRBJ2-1; the D gene is possibly TRBD1 (5 bases). This CDR3 spans 14 amino acids. Germline-derived CDR1 and CDR2 are SQVTM and ANQGSEA. Trimming removed 3 bases from V and 0 bases from J, with 9 bases in between. The CDR3 sequence: CSVEAGISYNEQFF. The CDR3 region has the DNA TGCAGCGTTGAGGCAGGGATCTCCTACAATGAGCAGTTCTTC.